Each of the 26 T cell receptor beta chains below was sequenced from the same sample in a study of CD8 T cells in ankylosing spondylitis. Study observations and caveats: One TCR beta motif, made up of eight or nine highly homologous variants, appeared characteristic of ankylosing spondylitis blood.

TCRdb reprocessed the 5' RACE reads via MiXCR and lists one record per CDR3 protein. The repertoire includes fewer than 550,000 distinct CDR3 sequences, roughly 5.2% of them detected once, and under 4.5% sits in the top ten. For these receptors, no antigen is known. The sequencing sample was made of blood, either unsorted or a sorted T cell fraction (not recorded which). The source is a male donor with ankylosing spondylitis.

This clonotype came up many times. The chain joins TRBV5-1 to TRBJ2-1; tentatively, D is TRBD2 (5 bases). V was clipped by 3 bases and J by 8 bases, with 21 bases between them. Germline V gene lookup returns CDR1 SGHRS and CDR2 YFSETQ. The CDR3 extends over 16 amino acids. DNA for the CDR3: TGCGCCAGCAGCTCGGACCCCACGGGGTTGAACGATGAGCAGTTCTTC. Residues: CASSSDPTGLNDEQFF.

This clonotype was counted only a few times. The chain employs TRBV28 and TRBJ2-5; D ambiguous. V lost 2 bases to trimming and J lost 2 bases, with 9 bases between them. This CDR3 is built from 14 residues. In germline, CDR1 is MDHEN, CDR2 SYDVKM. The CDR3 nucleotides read TGTGCCAGCAGTTTAACCACAGTACAAGAGACCCAGTACTTC. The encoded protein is CASSLTTVQETQYF.

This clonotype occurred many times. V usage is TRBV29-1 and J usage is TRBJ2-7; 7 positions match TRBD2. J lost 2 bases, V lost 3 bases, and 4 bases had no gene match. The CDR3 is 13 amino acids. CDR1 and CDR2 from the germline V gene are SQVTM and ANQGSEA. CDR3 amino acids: CSVETSSPYEQYF. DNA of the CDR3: TGCAGCGTTGAGACTAGCTCTCCCTACGAGCAGTACTTC.

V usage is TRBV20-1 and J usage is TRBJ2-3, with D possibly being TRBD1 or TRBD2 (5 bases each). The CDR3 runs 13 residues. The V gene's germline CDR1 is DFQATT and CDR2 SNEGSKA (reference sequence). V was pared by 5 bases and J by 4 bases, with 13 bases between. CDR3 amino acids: CSAGTAGPDTQYF. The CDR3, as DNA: TGCAGTGCTGGGACCGCAGGTCCAGATACGCAGTATTTT.

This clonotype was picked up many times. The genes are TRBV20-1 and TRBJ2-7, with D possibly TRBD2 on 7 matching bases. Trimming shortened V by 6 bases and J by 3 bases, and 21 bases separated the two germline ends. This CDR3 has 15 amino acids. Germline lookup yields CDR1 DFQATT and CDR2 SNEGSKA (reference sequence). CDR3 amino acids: CSAIARREGGYEQYF. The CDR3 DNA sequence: TGCAGTGCCATCGCCCGGAGGGAGGGGGGCTACGAGCAGTACTTC.

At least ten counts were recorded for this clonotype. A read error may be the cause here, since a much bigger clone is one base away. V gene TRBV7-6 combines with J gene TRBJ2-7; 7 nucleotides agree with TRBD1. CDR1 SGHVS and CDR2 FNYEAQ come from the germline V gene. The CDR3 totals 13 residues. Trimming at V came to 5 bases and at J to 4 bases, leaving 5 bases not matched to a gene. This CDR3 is CASSQGQVYEQYF. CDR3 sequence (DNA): TGTGCCAGCAGCCAAGGACAGGTATACGAGCAGTACTTC.

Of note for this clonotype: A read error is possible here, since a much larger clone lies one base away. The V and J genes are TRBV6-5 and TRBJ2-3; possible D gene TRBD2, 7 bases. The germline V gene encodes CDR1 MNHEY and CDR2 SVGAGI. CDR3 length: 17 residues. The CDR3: CAGSSVLGGGGADTQYF. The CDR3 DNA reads TGTGCCGGCAGTTCAGTGTTGGGCGGAGGGGGGGCAGATACGCAGTATTTT.

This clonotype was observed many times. CDR3 DNA sequence: TGTGCCAGCAGTCCTCAGCACGAGCAGTACTTC. Its protein product is CASSPQHEQYF. The chain is built from TRBV6-5 and TRBJ2-7; unclear D gene. The germline V gene encodes CDR1 MNHEY and CDR2 SVGAGI. The CDR3 contains 11 residues. Trimming stripped 5 bases from V and 5 bases from J, with 7 bases between.

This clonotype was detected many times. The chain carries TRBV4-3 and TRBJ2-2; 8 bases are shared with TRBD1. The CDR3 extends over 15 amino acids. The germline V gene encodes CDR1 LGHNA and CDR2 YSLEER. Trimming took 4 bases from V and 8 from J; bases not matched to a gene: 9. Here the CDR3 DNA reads TGCGCCAGCAGCCGCCAGACAGGGGAAGGTGGGGAGCTGTTTTTT. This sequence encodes CASSRQTGEGGELFF.

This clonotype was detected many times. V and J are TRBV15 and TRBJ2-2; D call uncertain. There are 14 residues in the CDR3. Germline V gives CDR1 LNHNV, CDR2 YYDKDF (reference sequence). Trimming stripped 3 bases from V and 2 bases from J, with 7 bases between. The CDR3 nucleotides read TGTGCCACCAGCAGGGGTGCTAACACCGGGGAGCTGTTTTTT. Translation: CATSRGANTGELFF.

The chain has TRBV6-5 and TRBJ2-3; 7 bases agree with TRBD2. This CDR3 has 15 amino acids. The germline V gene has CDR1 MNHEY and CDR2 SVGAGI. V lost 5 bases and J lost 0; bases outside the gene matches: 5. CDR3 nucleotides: TGTGCCAGCAGTGTACTAGCGATTAGCACAGATACGCAGTATTTT. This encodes CASSVLAISTDTQYF.

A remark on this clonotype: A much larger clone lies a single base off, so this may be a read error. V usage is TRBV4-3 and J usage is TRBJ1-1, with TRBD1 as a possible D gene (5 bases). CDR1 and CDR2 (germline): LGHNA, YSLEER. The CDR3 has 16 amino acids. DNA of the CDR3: TGCGCCAGAAGCCAAGATGGAACGGGGCGGAACACTGAAGCTTTCTTT. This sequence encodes CARSQDGTGRNTEAFF.

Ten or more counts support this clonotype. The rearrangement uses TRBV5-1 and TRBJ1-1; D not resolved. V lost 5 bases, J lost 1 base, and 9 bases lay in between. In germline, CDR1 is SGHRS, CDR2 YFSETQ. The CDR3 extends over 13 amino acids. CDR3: CASRYGKNTEAFF. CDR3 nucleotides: TGCGCCAGCAGGTACGGGAAGAACACTGAAGCTTTCTTT.

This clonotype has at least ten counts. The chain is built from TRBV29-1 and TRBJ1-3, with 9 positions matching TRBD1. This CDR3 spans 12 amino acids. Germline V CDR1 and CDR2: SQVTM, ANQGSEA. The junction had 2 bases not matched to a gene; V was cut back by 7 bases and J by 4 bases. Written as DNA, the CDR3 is TGCAGCGCCGGACAGGGGGGAAACACCATATATTTT. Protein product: CSAGQGGNTIYF.

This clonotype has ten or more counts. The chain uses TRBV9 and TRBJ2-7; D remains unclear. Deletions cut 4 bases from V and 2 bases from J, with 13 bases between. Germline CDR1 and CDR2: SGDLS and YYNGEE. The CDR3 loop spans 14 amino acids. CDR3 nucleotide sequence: TGTGCCAGCAGCCCCCGCCGGTTGCCCTACGAGCAGTACTTC. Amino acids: CASSPRRLPYEQYF.

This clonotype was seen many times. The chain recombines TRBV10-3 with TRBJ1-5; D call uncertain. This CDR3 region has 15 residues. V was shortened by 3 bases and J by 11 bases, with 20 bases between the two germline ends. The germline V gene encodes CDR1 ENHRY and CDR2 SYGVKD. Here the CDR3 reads CAISDGASKVRAQHF. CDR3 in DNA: TGTGCCATCAGTGACGGAGCTTCTAAGGTTAGGGCCCAGCATTTT.

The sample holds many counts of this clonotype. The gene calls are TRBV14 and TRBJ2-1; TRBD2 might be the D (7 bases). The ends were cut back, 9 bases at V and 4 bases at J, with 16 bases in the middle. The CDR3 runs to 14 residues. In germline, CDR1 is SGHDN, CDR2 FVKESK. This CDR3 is CASKGGALYNEQFF. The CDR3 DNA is TGTGCCAGTAAGGGGGGGGCCCTTTACAATGAGCAGTTCTTC.

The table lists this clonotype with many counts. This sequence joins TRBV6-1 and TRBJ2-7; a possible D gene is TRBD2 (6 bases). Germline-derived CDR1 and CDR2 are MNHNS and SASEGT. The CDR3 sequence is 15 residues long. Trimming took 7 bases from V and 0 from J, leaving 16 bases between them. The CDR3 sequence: CASTKLGGPSYEQYF. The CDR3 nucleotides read TGTGCCAGCACCAAACTCGGGGGACCCTCCTACGAGCAGTACTTC.

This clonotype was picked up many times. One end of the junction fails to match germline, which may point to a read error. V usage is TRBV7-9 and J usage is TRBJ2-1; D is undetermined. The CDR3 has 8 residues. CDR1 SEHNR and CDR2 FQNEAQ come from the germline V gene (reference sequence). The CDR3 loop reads CASSLFTF. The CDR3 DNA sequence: TGTGCCAGCAGCTTATTTACCTTC.

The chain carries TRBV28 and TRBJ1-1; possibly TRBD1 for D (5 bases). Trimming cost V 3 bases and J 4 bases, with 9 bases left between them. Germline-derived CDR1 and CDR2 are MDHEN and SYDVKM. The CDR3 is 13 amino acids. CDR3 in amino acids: CASSFEGSTEAFF. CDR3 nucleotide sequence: TGTGCCAGCAGTTTCGAGGGGAGCACTGAAGCTTTCTTT.

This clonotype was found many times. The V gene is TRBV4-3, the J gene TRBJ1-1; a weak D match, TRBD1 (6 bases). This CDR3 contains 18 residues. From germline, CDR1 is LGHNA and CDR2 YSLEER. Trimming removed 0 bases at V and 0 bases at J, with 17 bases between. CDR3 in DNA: TGCGCCAGCAGCCAAGAACCGGGGGGCCACTTCTTGAACACTGAAGCTTTCTTT. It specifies CASSQEPGGHFLNTEAFF.

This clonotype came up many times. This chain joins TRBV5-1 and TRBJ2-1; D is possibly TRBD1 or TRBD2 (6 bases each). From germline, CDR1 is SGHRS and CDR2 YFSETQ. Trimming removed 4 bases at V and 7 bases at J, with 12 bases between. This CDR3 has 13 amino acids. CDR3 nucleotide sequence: TGCGCCAGCAGCCGCCCGGGGGCGAATGAGCAGTTCTTC. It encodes CASSRPGANEQFF.

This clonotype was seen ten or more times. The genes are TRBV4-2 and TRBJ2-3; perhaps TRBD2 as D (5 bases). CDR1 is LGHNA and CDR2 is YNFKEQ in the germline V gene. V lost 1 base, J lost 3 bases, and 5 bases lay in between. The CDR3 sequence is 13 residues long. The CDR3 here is CASSQAGTDTQYF. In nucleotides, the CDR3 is TGTGCCAGCAGCCAAGCGGGGACAGATACGCAGTATTTT.

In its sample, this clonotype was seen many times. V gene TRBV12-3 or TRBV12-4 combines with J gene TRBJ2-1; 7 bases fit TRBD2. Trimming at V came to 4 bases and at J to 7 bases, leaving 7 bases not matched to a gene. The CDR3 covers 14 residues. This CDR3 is CASSSPGLTNEQFF. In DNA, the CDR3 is TGTGCCAGCAGTTCCCCGGGACTAACTAATGAGCAGTTCTTC.

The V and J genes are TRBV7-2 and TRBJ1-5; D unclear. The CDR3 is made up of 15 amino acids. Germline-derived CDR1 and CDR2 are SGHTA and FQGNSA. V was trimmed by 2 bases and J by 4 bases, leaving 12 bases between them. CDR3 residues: CASSLTAMGNQPQHF. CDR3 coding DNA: TGTGCCAGCAGCTTAACAGCAATGGGTAATCAGCCCCAGCATTTT. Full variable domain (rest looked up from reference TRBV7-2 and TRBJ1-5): GAGVSQSPSNKVTEKGKDVELRCDPISGHTALYWYRQSLGQGLEFLIYFQGNSAPDKSGLPSDRFSAERTGGSVSTLTIQRTQQEDSAVYLCASSLTAMGNQPQHFGDGTRLSIL.

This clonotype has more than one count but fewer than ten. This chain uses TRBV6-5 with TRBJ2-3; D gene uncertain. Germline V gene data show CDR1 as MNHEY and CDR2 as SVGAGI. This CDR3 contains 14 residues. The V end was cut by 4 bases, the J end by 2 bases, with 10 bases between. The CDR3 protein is CASSSVQPTDTQYF. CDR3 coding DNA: TGTGCCAGCAGTTCCGTTCAGCCCACAGATACGCAGTATTTT.